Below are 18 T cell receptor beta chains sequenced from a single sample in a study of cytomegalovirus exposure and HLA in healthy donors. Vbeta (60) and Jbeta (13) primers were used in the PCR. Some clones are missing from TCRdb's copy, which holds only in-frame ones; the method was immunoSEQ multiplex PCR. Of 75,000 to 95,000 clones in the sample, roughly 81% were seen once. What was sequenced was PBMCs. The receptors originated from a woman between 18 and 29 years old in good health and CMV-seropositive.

The CDR3 loop is CASTRSGGNEQFF. In DNA form, the CDR3 reads TGTGCCAGCACTCGTTCGGGGGGCAATGAGCAGTTCTTC. This chain uses TRBV2 with TRBJ2-1; the match to TRBD2 covers 7 bases. V shed 7 bases, J shed 6 bases, and the junction held 6 bases outside the gene matches. Germline assignment: CDR1 SNHLY and CDR2 FYNNEI. The CDR3 is made up of 13 amino acids.

CDR3 protein: CASSLDRGTEAFF. CDR3 nucleotide sequence: TGTGCCAGCAGCCTAGACAGGGGCACTGAAGCTTTCTTT. V usage is TRBV7-3 and J usage is TRBJ1-1; TRBD1 aligns across 8 bases. The CDR3 covers 13 residues. V was pared by 5 bases and J by 4 bases, with 3 bases of the junction left unmatched. Germline CDR1 reads SGHTA; CDR2 reads FQGTGA.

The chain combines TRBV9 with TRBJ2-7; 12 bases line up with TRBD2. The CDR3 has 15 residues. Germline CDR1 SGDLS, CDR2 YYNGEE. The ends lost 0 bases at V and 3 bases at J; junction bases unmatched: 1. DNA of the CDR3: TGTGCCAGCAGCGTAGCGACTAGCGGGAGCTACGAGCAGTACTTC. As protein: CASSVATSGSYEQYF.

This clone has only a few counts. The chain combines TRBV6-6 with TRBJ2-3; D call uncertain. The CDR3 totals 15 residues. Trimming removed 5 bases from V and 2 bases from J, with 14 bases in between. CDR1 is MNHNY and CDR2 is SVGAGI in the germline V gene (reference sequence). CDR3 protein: CASSHENEITDTQYF. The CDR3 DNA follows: TGTGCCAGCAGTCACGAGAATGAGATCACAGATACGCAGTATTTT.

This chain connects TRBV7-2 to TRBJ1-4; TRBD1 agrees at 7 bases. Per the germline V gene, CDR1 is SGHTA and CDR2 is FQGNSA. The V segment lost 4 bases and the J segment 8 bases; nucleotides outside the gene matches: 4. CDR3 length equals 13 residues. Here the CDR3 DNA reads TGTGCCAGCAGCTCGGGACAGCGAGAAAAACTGTTTTTT. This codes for CASSSGQREKLFF.

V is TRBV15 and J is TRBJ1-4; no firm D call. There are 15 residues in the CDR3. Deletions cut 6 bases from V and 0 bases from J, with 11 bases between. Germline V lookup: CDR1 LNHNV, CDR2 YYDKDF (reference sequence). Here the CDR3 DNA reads TGTGCCACCAGTATAGATTCCGCAACTAATGAAAAACTGTTTTTT. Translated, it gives CATSIDSATNEKLFF.

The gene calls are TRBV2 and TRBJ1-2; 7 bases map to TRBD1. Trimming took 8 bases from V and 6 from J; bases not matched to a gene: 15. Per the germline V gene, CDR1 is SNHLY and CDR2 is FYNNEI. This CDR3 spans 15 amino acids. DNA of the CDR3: TGTGCCAGCGCTTCCCGAGCCGGGACAGCCCATGGCTACACCTTC. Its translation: CASASRAGTAHGYTF. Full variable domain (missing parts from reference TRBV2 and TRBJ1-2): EPEVTQTPSHQVTQMGQEVILRCVPISNHLYFYWYRQILGQKVEFLVSFYNNEISEKSEIFDDQFSVERPDGSNFTLKIRSTKLEDSAMYFCASASRAGTAHGYTFGSGTRLTVV.

The CDR3 loop is CASSVDSEAFF. The CDR3, as DNA: TGTGCCAGCAGTGTTGACAGTGAAGCTTTCTTT. The chain links TRBV6-1 to TRBJ1-1, with D possibly TRBD1 on 5 matching bases. The ends were cut back, 4 bases at V and 7 bases at J, with 7 bases in the middle. The length of the CDR3 is 11 residues. Germline V gene sequence: CDR1 MNHNS, CDR2 SASEGT.

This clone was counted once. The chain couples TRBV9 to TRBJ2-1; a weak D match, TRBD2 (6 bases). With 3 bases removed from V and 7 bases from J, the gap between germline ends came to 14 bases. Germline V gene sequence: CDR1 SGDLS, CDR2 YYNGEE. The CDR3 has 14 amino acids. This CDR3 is CASSEVAEGNEQFF. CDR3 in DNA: TGTGCCAGCAGCGAGGTAGCGGAGGGGAATGAGCAGTTCTTC.

This CDR3 is CASSGGTGDSFNSPLHF. Here the CDR3 DNA reads TGTGCCAGCAGTGGGGGCACAGGGGACTCTTTTAATTCACCCCTCCACTTT. V and J are TRBV2 and TRBJ1-6; 7 bases match TRBD1. V gave up 4 bases and J gave up 6 bases; unmatched junction bases: 12. Germline CDR1 SNHLY, CDR2 FYNNEI. The CDR3 is made up of 17 amino acids.

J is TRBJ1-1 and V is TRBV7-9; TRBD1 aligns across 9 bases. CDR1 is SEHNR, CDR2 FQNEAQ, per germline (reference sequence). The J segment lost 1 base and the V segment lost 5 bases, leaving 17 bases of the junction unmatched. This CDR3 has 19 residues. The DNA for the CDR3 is TGTGCCAGCAGCCCTCCGGGGACAGGGTTGTCGGGTTGGAACACTGAAGCTTTCTTT. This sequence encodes CASSPPGTGLSGWNTEAFF.

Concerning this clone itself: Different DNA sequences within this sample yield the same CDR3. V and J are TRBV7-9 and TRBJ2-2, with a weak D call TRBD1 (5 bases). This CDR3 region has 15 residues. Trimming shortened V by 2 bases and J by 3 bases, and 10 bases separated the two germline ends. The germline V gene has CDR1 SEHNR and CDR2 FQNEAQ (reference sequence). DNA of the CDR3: TGTGCCAGCAGCTTAAGGGTAGGGGACACCGGGGAGCTGTTTTTT. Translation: CASSLRVGDTGELFF.

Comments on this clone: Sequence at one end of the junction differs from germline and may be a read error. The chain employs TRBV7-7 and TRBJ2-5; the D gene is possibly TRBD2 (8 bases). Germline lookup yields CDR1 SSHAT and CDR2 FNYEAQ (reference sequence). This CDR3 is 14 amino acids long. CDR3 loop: CASSLAGQKETQYF. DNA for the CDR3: TGTGCTAGCAGCTTAGCGGGACAGAAAGAGACCCAGTACTTC.

The DNA for the CDR3 is TGTGCCAGCAGCTTGGGGTTCCAGGGCGCCGAGCAGTACTTC. This codes for CASSLGFQGAEQYF. V is TRBV5-5 and J is TRBJ2-7, with D maybe TRBD1 (5 bases). CDR1 and CDR2 from the germline V gene are SGHKS and YYEKEE (reference sequence). This CDR3 region has 14 residues. Deletions cut 0 bases from V and 6 bases from J, with 13 bases between. The whole variable domain, remainder taken from reference TRBV5-5 and TRBJ2-7, is DAGVTQSPTHLIKTRGQQVTLRCSPISGHKSVSWYQQVLGQGPQFIFQYYEKEERGRGNFPDRFSARQFPNYSSELNVNALLLGDSALYLCASSLGFQGAEQYFGPGTRLTVT.

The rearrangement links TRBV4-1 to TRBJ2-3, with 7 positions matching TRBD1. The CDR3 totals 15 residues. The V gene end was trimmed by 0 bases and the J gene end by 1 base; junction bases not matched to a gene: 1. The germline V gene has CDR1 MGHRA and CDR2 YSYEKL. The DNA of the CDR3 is TGCGCCAGCAGCCAAGACGACAGGGGCACAGATACGCAGTATTTT. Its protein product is CASSQDDRGTDTQYF.

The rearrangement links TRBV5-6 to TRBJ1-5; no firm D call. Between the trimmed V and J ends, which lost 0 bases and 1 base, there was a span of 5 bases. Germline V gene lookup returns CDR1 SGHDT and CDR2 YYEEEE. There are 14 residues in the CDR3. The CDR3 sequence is CASSLAGSNQPQHF. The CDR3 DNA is TGTGCCAGCAGCTTGGCGGGGAGCAATCAGCCCCAGCATTTT.

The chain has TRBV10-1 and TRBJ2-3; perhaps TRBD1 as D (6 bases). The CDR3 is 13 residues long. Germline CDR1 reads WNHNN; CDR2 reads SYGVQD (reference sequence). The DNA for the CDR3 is TGCGTCTTGTTCAGGGGAAGTCCAGATACGCAGTATTTT. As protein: CVLFRGSPDTQYF.

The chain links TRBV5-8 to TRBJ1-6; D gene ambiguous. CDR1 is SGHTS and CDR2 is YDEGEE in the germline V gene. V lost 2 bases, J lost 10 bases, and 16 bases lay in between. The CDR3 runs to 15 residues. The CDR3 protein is CASSLGAAIGSPLHF. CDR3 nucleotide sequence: TGTGCCAGCAGCTTAGGTGCAGCGATAGGCTCACCCCTCCACTTT.